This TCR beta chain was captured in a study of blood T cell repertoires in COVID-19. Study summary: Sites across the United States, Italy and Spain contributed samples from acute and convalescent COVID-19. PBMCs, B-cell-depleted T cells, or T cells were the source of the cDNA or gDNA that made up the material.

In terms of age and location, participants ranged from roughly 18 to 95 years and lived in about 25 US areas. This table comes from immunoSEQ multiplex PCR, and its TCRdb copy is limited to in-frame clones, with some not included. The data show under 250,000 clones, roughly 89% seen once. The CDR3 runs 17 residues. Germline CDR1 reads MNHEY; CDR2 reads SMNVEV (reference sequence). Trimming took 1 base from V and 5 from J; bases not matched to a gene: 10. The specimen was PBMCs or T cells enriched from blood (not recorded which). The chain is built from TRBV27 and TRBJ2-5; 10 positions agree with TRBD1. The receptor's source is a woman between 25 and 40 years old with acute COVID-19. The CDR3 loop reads CASSLYPGQGTWETQYF. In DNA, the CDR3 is TGTGCCAGCAGTTTATACCCGGGACAGGGGACGTGGGAGACCCAGTACTTC.